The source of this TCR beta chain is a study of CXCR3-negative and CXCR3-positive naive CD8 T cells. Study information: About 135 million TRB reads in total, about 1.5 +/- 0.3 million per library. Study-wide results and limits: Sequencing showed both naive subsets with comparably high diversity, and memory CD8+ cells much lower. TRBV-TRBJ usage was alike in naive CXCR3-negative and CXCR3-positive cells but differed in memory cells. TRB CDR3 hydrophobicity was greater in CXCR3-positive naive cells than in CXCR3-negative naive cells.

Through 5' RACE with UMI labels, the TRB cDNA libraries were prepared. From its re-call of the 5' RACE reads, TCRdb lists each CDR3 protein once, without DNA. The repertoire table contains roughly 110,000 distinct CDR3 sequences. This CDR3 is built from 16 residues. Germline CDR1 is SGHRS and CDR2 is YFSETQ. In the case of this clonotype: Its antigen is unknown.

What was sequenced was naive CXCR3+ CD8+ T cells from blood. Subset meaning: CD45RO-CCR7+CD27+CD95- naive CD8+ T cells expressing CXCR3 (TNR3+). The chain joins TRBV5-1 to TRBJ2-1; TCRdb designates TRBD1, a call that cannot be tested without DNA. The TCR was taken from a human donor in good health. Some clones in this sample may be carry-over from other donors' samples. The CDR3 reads CASSYFRQGRNNEQFF. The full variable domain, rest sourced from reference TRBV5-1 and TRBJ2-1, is KAGVTQTPRYLIKTRGQQVTLSCSPISGHRSVSWYQQTPGQGLQFLFEYFSETQRNKGNFPGRFSGRQFSNSRSEMNVSTLELGDSALYLCASSYFRQGRNNEQFFGPGTRLTVL.